This T cell receptor beta chain was sequenced for a study of CD8+ T cells in alopecia areata (dated by TCRdb to the late 2010s). For context, the study as a whole: Treated patients were enrolled in an open-label pilot trial of oral tofacitinib at 5 to 10 mg twice daily for moderate-to-severe alopecia areata. RNA was obtained with the PAXgene miRNA kit for fixed scalp, the miRNeasy kit for PBMCs, and the RNeasy kit for mouse skin. Clonality in the scalp was compared among normal scalp (n=4), patchy alopecia areata scalp (n=8), and alopecia totalis/universalis scalp (n=8). For the treated patients, the SALT score, which quantifies what percentage of scalp surface area is affected, served as the measure of disease severity. Tofacitinib-treated patients had biopsies at baseline and at 4 and 24 weeks of treatment, with a later scalp biopsy in several patients. In humans, TCRbeta sequencing was performed on scalp tissue and on sorted CD4+ and CD8+ peripheral blood T cells from healthy controls and from patients with patchy or totalis/universalis alopecia areata. TCRbeta CDR3 regions were amplified by immunoSEQ multiplex PCR with 35 Vbeta forward and 13 Jbeta reverse primers. High-throughput TCRbeta sequencing was used to examine T cell clonal expansion in alopecia areata in both the C3H/HeJ mouse model and human patients. Tofacitinib was given for 6 to 18 months, followed by 6 months of follow-up off drug to assess delayed response and recurrence.

The trim is 3 bases for V and 3 bases for J, with a gap of 6 bases between the germline ends. The germline V gene (reference sequence) provides CDR1 GTSNPN and CDR2 SVGIG. CDR3 length: 13 amino acids, cysteine to phenylalanine. Solely the CDR3 DNA is kept, with 39 bases framed from the first base. Overall study results and their limits: The treated cohort was small, with a single nonresponder, so links between baseline CD8+ expansion and response need larger studies. Compared with normal scalp, lesional scalp, particularly in alopecia totalis/universalis, had higher clonality and more expanded CD8+ clones, which suggests antigenic drive. During tofacitinib treatment, many expanded lesional clones stuck around in both scalp and blood, and this persistence may partly explain why relapse happens after treatment is stopped. Shared TCR sequences between patients were less evident than in mice, which may be partly attributable to HLA diversity in the patient population. Scalp clonality and the number of expanded CD8+ clones among the top 100 scalp clones were significantly decreased by tofacitinib. Resident alphabeta T cells in normal human skin are also sequenced, complicating scalp TCR repertoire analysis, unlike mouse skin dominated by gammadelta T cells.

The sample's time point label, decoded: 20 to 30 weeks on oral tofacitinib. According to the study, the label for this sample's treatment or condition signals: oral pan-JAK inhibitor, 5-10 mg twice daily. From alopecia areata patients, peripheral blood was collected along with lesional scalp punch biopsies. PBMCs were isolated by density centrifugation and stained for CD3, CD4 and CD8, after which CD4+ and CD8+ T cells were sorted on a FACSAria. The sample holds a few counts of this clone. The antigen it binds to is not known. No per-base quality is available; no much larger clone lies one base away. Library preparation was by the immunoSEQ multiplex PCR assay. To provide template for TCR sequencing, every sample had RNA extracted and reverse transcribed into cDNA. First-strand cDNA was synthesized using SuperScript III with a 2:1 mix of oligo-dT and random hexamers. Amplification bias was assessed with a synthetic immune receptor repertoire, and residual bias was removed computationally. The source study handled its data this way. Raw reads were preprocessed to remove errors, and CDR3 was defined by IMGT conventions from the conserved cysteine to phenylalanine. Clonality was computed as 1 minus the Shannon entropy, with the entropy normalized by log2 of the number of productive unique TCRs. Whether scalp clones were CD4 or CD8 was inferred by matching scalp TCRbeta sequences against CD4 and CD8 repertoires sorted from blood. The source is immuneACCESS, and TCRdb retained only in-frame sequences with V and J called. Part of the clones is not carried over; for the studies checked, unresolved V genes explain less than half of this, and the remainder is unexplained. The DNA was the basis for D and trimming; V, J and clone size are from that table. The sample profile shows hundreds of thousands of clones; 58% of them were found once. The ten largest clones represent about 1.8% of the sample.

The V and J genes are TRBV30 and TRBJ2-6; the D gene is perhaps TRBD1, on 5 matching bases. Sequencing used CD4+ T cells sorted from blood, obtained at week 24, from a patient treated with tofacitinib. The receptor was isolated from a human donor with alopecia areata. The DNA is TGTGCCTGGAGAAGGGGTGGGGCCAACGTCCTGACTTTC. Its protein product is CAWRRGGANVLTF.